This T cell receptor (beta chain) was sequenced for a study of blood T cell repertoires in COVID-19 (dated by TCRdb to 2019 to 2021). For the wider study: Samples covering the acute and convalescent phases of COVID-19 were provided by collaborators in the United States, Italy and Spain. Samples came from the ongoing ImmuneRACE study (first 160 participants) plus 1,254 subjects from 6 global collaborators. Where available, HLA class I and class II types were obtained from metadata supplied by the sample provider rather than from assay-based typing. The sample metadata nearly always contained a de-identified subject ID, COVID-19 status, age in years and sex. The material from the prospective study consisted of cDNA or gDNA derived from T cells, B-cell-depleted T cells, or PBMCs. Subjects who had been exposed to COVID-19, were actively infected with it, or had recovered from it provided the deeply sampled blood TCRbeta repertoires that made up the dataset. The repertoires were released in a freely available public database intended as a resource for research on the immune response to SARS-CoV-2.

Broader findings and caveats from the paper: Clinical and demographic metadata were provided uncurated, with the amount varying by source and participant.

From a lookup of the germline V gene, CDR1 and CDR2 are SGHRS and YFSETQ. The CDR3 sequence holds 15 residues, the cysteine and phenylalanine included. Kept here is only the CDR3 DNA, which spans 45 bases and is read in frame from base 1. Deletion took 5 bases off V and 10 bases off J, with a span of 24 bases between the germline ends. The collaborating institutions used their own protocols to collect whole blood in K2EDTA tubes. Collaborator samples were shipped for TCRbeta analysis as frozen whole blood, isolated PBMCs, or DNA extracted from either sample type. TCRbeta CDR3 regions were amplified from genomic DNA by means of the immunoSEQ Assay, a bias-controlled multiplex PCR. Per the authors' processing: Within the assay, amplification of reference gene primers was used to estimate how many nucleated cells each sample contained. To quantify the absolute abundance of each unique TCRbeta CDR3 rearrangement, sequence reads were collapsed and filtered. Productive Simpson clonality was computed per sample as the square root of Simpson's diversity index over productive rearrangements. TCRdb holds this immuneACCESS table with in-frame rearrangements only. Some clones are missing; in checked studies, unresolved V genes explain under half, and the rest has no known cause. V, J and clone size are those of that table, while D and trimming were read from the DNA. For this sample the table gives about 290,000 clones, of which roughly 85% were detected only once. About 3% of the sample belongs to the ten largest clones.

Note on this clone: The target of this receptor is not known. No much larger clone exists at a distance of one base, and base qualities are not known.

The TCR originated in a woman in her twenties or thirties with active or convalescent COVID-19. The rearrangement joined TRBV5-1 to TRBJ1-2; a weak D assignment points to TRBD1 (5 bases agree). The sequencing sample was made of peripheral blood. The DNA reads TGCGCCAGCAGTAAAAAAACCGGGACTTCTATTGACTACACCTTC. The encoded protein is CASSKKTGTSIDYTF.